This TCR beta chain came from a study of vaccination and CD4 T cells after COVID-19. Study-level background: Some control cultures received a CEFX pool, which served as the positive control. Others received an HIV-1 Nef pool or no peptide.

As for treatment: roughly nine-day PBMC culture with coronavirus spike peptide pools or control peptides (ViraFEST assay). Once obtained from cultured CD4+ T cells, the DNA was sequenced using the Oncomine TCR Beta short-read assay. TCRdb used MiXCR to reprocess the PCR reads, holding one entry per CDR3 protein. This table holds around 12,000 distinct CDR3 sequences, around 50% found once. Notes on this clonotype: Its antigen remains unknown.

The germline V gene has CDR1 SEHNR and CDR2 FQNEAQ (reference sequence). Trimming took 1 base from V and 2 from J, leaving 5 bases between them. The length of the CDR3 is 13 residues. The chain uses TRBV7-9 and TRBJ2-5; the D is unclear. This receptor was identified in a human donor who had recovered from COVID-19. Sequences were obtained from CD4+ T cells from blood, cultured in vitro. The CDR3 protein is CASSLGFQETQYF. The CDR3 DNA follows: TGTGCCAGCAGCTTAGGATTTCAAGAGACCCAGTACTTC.